Listed below are T cell receptor beta chains from one sample, sequenced in a study of Graves' ophthalmopathy and Graves' hyperthyroidism. TCRdb used MiXCR to reprocess the multiplex PCR reads, holding one entry per CDR3 protein. In the table there are 650,000 to 800,000 distinct CDR3 sequences, over 40% of which are singletons. The sequenced sample was peripheral blood. The receptor set was obtained from an adult man with Graves' ophthalmopathy. The conserved cysteine and the conserved F or W are not part of the CDR3 here.

V: TRBV5-1; J: TRBJ2-6; CDR3: ASSPSPVAGANVLT
V: TRBV7-9; J: TRBJ1-2; CDR3: ASSLGLLGYT
V: TRBV12-3/TRBV12-4; J: TRBJ1-5; CDR3: ASSYGHRDQPQH
V: TRBV5-1; J: TRBJ2-2; CDR3: ASSLQQGAGELF
V: TRBV24-1; J: TRBJ1-2; CDR3: ATSEQGGYGNT
V: TRBV20-1; J: TRBJ1-5; CDR3: SARDLGYDNQPQH
V: TRBV12-3/TRBV12-4; J: TRBJ1-1; CDR3: ASSLFSGLDTEAF
V: TRBV7-9; J: TRBJ2-2; CDR3: ASSLASGLNTGELF
V: TRBV7-9; J: TRBJ2-1; CDR3: ASSFEFPSYNEQF
V: TRBV4-1; J: TRBJ1-2; CDR3: ASSHRHVSNYGYT
V: TRBV12-5; J: TRBJ2-7; CDR3: ASGLVLGLAGGPYEQY
V: TRBV6-1; J: TRBJ1-2; CDR3: ASTLGNAYGYT
V: TRBV20-1; J: TRBJ2-7; CDR3: SAAPGTGVEQY
V: TRBV4-2; J: TRBJ1-2; CDR3: ASSQEQDVLAFGYT
V: TRBV29-1; J: TRBJ2-5; CDR3: SVESGGETQY
V: TRBV5-1; J: TRBJ1-4; CDR3: ASSNGPTNEKLF
V: TRBV6-2/TRBV6-3; J: TRBJ1-5; CDR3: ASSRADRGYQPQH
V: TRBV6-1; J: TRBJ1-1; CDR3: AAGGYTEAF
V: TRBV9; J: TRBJ1-6; CDR3: ASSGDSLYNSPLH
V: TRBV7-9; J: TRBJ1-2; CDR3: ASSLGTESYGYT
V: TRBV11-2; J: TRBJ1-5; CDR3: ASSLGVLAGGSNQPQH
V: TRBV25-1; J: TRBJ2-2; CDR3: ASSGQDRERGELF
V: TRBV7-9; J: TRBJ2-2; CDR3: ASSPRRTSGTGELF
V: TRBV20-1; J: TRBJ2-2; CDR3: SARVQEGLAVGELF
V: TRBV19; J: TRBJ1-1; CDR3: ASSIGGYTEAF
V: TRBV12-3/TRBV12-4; J: TRBJ2-5; CDR3: ASRRGGSSETQY
V: TRBV2; J: TRBJ1-5; CDR3: ASSETPGQGYQPQH
V: TRBV12-3/TRBV12-4; J: TRBJ1-2; CDR3: ASSSPGQGAYGYT
V: TRBV3-1; J: TRBJ1-1; CDR3: ASSQYRSTEAF
V: TRBV2; J: TRBJ2-7; CDR3: ASVEDQGESSYEQY
V: TRBV7-9; J: TRBJ2-7; CDR3: ASSLVTAGGTTTRQY
V: TRBV10-3; J: TRBJ2-2; CDR3: AISVGQGDVTGELF
V: TRBV7-9; J: TRBJ2-7; CDR3: ASSSTKNYEQY
V: TRBV29-1; J: TRBJ2-5; CDR3: SDPGRRQETQY
V: TRBV7-6; J: TRBJ2-7; CDR3: ASSSPEDLTYEQY
V: TRBV12-3/TRBV12-4; J: TRBJ2-2; CDR3: ASTSDYGSGELF
V: TRBV19; J: TRBJ2-6; CDR3: ASSIGGDSGANVLT
V: TRBV7-8; J: TRBJ1-1; CDR3: ASSTGREVTEAF
V: TRBV29-1; J: TRBJ2-5; CDR3: SSDGTLQETQY
V: TRBV27; J: TRBJ1-2; CDR3: ASREGGRGCT
V: TRBV29-1; J: TRBJ2-7; CDR3: SVDGGNEQY
V: TRBV25-1; J: TRBJ1-3; CDR3: ASSESRGRGNTIY
V: TRBV25-1; J: TRBJ2-5; CDR3: ASSQGTGTQETQY
V: TRBV10-3; J: TRBJ2-7; CDR3: AISESSGGDEQY
V: TRBV9; J: TRBJ1-1; CDR3: ASSGTYGTEAL
V: TRBV15; J: TRBJ1-5; CDR3: ATSSSNQPQH
V: TRBV7-9; J: TRBJ2-7; CDR3: ASSHTSGSSYEQY
V: TRBV5-5; J: TRBJ2-5; CDR3: ASSHPRQIQETQY
V: TRBV19; J: TRBJ2-5; CDR3: ASSIFPGETQY
V: TRBV29-1; J: TRBJ2-7; CDR3: SGRRGGAFGEQY
V: TRBV20-1; J: TRBJ2-5; CDR3: SAISGVVETQY
V: TRBV15; J: TRBJ2-5; CDR3: ASKPTRVRQETQY
V: TRBV19; J: TRBJ2-7; CDR3: ATRGRRSYEQY
V: TRBV6-5; J: TRBJ1-1; CDR3: ACKGGGNTEAF
V: TRBV30; J: TRBJ1-2; CDR3: AWSEPGNYGYT
V: TRBV16; J: TRBJ2-5; CDR3: ASVQTGREEQPQY
V: TRBV7-8; J: TRBJ1-4; CDR3: ASSLEWGQDEKLF
V: TRBV20-1; J: TRBJ2-7; CDR3: SASEGSYEQY